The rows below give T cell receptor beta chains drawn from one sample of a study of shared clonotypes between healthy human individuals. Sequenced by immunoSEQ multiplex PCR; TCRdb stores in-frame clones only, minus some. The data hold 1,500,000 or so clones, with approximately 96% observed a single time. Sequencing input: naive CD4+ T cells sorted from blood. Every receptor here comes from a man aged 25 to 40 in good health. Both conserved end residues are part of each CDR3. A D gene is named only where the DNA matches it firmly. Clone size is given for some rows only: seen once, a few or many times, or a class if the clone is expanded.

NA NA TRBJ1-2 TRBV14 CASSHHGTDYGYTF TGTGCCAGCAGCCACCACGGGACGGACTATGGCTACACCTTC
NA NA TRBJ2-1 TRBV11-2 CASSLRDPEGGEQFF TGTGCCAGCAGCTTACGGGATCCGGAGGGCGGTGAGCAGTTCTTC
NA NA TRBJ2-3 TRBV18 CASSALDSTDTQYF TGTGCCAGCTCAGCTCTTGACAGCACAGATACGCAGTATTTT
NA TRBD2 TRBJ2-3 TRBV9 CASDRGRGTDTQYF TGTGCCAGCGATCGCGGGAGAGGTACAGATACGCAGTATTTT
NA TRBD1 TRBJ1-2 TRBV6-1 CASSEALGRGGYGYTF TGTGCCAGCAGTGAAGCGCTGGGCAGGGGGGGCTATGGCTACACCTTC
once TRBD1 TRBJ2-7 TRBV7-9 CASSLPSPRTGGTSYEQYF TGTGCCAGCAGCTTACCCAGCCCTAGGACAGGGGGCACCTCCTACGAGCAGTACTTC
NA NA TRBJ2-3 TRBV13 CASSSHRDTQYF TGTGCCAGCAGTTCTCATAGAGATACGCAGTATTTT
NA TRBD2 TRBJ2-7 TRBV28 CASSPPRGGYEQYF TGTGCCAGCAGTCCGCCCCGGGGGGGCTACGAGCAGTACTTC
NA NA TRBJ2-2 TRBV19 CASSIFESGELFF TGTGCCAGTAGTATTTTTGAATCCGGGGAGCTGTTTTTT
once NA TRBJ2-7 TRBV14 CASSQEGTLFSYEQYF TGTGCCAGCAGCCAAGAAGGGACGCTTTTCTCCTACGAGCAGTACTTC
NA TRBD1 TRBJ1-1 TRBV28 CASSFAGQGNTEAFF TGTGCCAGCAGTTTCGCCGGACAGGGGAACACTGAAGCTTTCTTT
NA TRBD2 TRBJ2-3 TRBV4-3 CASSQSGLASSTDTQYF TGCGCCAGCAGCCAATCGGGACTAGCCTCAAGCACAGATACGCAGTATTTT
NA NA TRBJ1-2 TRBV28 CAIKEGGWYGYTF TGTGCCATCAAAGAGGGGGGGTGGTATGGCTACACCTTC
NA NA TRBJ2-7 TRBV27 CASRTAGLKTYEQYF TGTGCCAGCAGGACCGCGGGACTGAAGACCTACGAGCAGTACTTC
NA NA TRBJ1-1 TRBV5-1 CASSGGAGEGEAFF TGCGCCAGCAGTGGGGGCGCGGGGGAGGGTGAAGCTTTCTTT
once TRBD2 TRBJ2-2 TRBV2 CASKREGPAGELFF TGTGCCAGCAAGCGGGAGGGCCCCGCCGGGGAGCTGTTTTTT
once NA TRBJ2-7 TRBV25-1 CASSDATGRSYEQYF TGTGCCAGCAGTGACGCGACAGGTCGTTCCTACGAGCAGTACTTC
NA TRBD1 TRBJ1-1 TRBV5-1 CASSKYSQGATNTEAFF TGCGCCAGCAGCAAATACTCACAGGGGGCAACGAACACTGAAGCTTTCTTT
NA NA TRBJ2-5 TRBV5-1 CASSLGSTGETQYF TGCGCCAGCAGCTTGGGATCAACTGGGGAGACCCAGTACTTC
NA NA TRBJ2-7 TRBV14 CASSQVARWGEQYF TGTGCCAGCAGCCAAGTAGCGCGGTGGGGCGAGCAGTACTTC
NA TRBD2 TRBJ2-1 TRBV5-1 CASSPGTSGRENYNEQFF TGCGCCAGCAGCCCGGGGACTAGCGGGAGGGAAAACTACAATGAGCAGTTCTTC
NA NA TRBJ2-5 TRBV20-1 CSASNLTQYF TGCAGTGCTAGTAATCTAACCCAGTACTTC
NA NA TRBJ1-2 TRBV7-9 CASSLEAYGYTF TGTGCCAGCAGCTTGGAGGCCTATGGCTACACCTTC
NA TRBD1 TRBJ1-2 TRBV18 CASSPRTGDGGYTF TGTGCCAGCTCACCACGGACAGGGGATGGTGGCTACACCTTC